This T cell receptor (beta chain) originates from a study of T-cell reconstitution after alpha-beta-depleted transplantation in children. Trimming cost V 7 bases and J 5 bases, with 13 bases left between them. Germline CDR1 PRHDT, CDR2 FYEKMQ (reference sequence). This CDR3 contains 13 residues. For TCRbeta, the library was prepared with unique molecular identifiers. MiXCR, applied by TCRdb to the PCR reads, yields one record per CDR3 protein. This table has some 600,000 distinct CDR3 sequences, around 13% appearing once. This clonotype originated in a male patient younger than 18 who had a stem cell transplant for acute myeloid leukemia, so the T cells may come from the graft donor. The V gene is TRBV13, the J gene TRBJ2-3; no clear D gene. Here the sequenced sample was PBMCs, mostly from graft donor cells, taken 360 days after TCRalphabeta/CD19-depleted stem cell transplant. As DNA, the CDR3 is TGTGCCAGCACGTCAGCCCCACAAGATACGCAGTATTTT. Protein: CASTSAPQDTQYF.